This entry features one TCR beta chain sequence. Its antigen is not identified. This sample was taken from a study of cytomegalovirus exposure and HLA in healthy donors. Overall study findings and caveats: It was reported in a later analysis that an Asian-associated ancestry cluster showed fewer N-insertions than the 666-donor mean.

Primers for the PCR totalled 60 Vbeta and 13 Jbeta. Measured with immunoSEQ multiplex PCR; TCRdb has only the in-frame clones, and not every one. The sample carries 200,000 to 250,000 clones, about two thirds recorded once. The sequencing input was PBMCs. The TCR sequence derives from a man aged 35-49 years in good health and CMV-seropositive.

CDR3: CASSLVGRTGVGETQYF. CDR3 bases: TGTGCCAGCAGCTTAGTCGGAAGGACAGGGGTCGGAGAGACCCAGTACTTC. The V call is TRBV7-9, the J call TRBJ2-5, with 9 nucleotides matching TRBD1. The CDR3 totals 17 residues. V was pared by 1 base and J by 4 bases, with 10 bases of the junction left unmatched. The germline gives CDR1 SEHNR, CDR2 FQNEAQ (reference sequence).